Listed below are T cell receptor beta chains from one sample, sequenced in a study of beta chain features in type 1 diabetes. The protocol was immunoSEQ multiplex PCR, while the TCRdb copy is restricted to in-frame clones and leaves out a portion. This repertoire shows about 250,000 clones, 13% to 15% found once; its top ten account for roughly 0.024%. The specimen sequenced was naive CD4+ T cells from blood. These receptors all come from a woman between 35 and 50 years old in good health. Both conserved end residues are part of each CDR3. Fields, in order: J gene, D gene, clone size, V gene, CDR3 DNA, CDR3 protein. A D gene is named only where the DNA matches it firmly. Not all rows give a size; the values are once, few, many and, for expanded clones, a class.

j_gene: TRBJ2-1; d_gene: -; abundance: few; v_gene: TRBV2; CDR3nt: TGTGCCAGCAGTTTCCCCGGCGCCAGGGGCAATGAGCAGTTCTTC; CDR3aa: CASSFPGARGNEQFF
j_gene: TRBJ2-5; d_gene: TRBD2; abundance: -; v_gene: TRBV9; CDR3nt: TGTGCCAGCAGCGTAGCGGGAGGCAGGCCTTACCAAGAGACCCAGTACTTC; CDR3aa: CASSVAGGRPYQETQYF
j_gene: TRBJ1-2; d_gene: -; abundance: -; v_gene: TRBV2; CDR3nt: TGTGCCAGCAGTGAAGGAGCTTATGGCTACACCTTC; CDR3aa: CASSEGAYGYTF
j_gene: TRBJ2-7; d_gene: -; abundance: few; v_gene: TRBV28; CDR3nt: TGTGCCAGCAGTATCCCAGGTCACGAGCAGTACTTC; CDR3aa: CASSIPGHEQYF
j_gene: TRBJ1-1; d_gene: -; abundance: -; v_gene: TRBV7-9; CDR3nt: TGTGCCAGCAGTGTGGGGAGGAGGTCTGAAGCTTTCTTT; CDR3aa: CASSVGRRSEAFF
j_gene: TRBJ2-7; d_gene: TRBD1; abundance: -; v_gene: TRBV6-5; CDR3nt: TGTGCCAGCAGTTATTCGACAGGGGGCTCCTACGAGCAGTACTTC; CDR3aa: CASSYSTGGSYEQYF
j_gene: TRBJ1-5; d_gene: TRBD1; abundance: few; v_gene: TRBV11-2; CDR3nt: TGTGCCAGCAGCCCTCGGACAGGGAACCAGCCCCAGCATTTT; CDR3aa: CASSPRTGNQPQHF
j_gene: TRBJ2-3; d_gene: TRBD1; abundance: few; v_gene: TRBV2; CDR3nt: TGTGCCAGCAGCCGGACAGGGGGCATTGCAGATACGCAGTATTTT; CDR3aa: CASSRTGGIADTQYF
j_gene: TRBJ1-2; d_gene: -; abundance: many; v_gene: TRBV7-9; CDR3nt: TGTGCCAGCAGCTTACCTCCCTATGGCTACACCTTC; CDR3aa: CASSLPPYGYTF
j_gene: TRBJ2-5; d_gene: TRBD1; abundance: -; v_gene: TRBV5-4; CDR3nt: TGTGCCAGCAGCTCCCGGACAGGGGGACCCCAAGAGACCCAGTACTTC; CDR3aa: CASSSRTGGPQETQYF
j_gene: TRBJ1-1; d_gene: -; abundance: few; v_gene: TRBV6-1; CDR3nt: TGTGCCAGCAGTGAAAAGACAGCGGGGAACACTGAAGCTTTCTTT; CDR3aa: CASSEKTAGNTEAFF
j_gene: TRBJ2-1; d_gene: -; abundance: -; v_gene: TRBV5-1; CDR3nt: TGCGCCAGCAGTGTCCGGCCCGGGGGTGAGCAGTTCTTC; CDR3aa: CASSVRPGGEQFF
j_gene: TRBJ1-6; d_gene: TRBD1; abundance: -; v_gene: TRBV5-6; CDR3nt: TGTGCCAGCAGCTTGCCCCCACGGCGGACAGGGTCTTCACCCCTCCACTTT; CDR3aa: CASSLPPRRTGSSPLHF
j_gene: TRBJ2-3; d_gene: TRBD2; abundance: -; v_gene: TRBV7-8; CDR3nt: TGTGCCAGCAGCTTGGGTAGCGGGGGGCCGGGAGATACGCAGTATTTT; CDR3aa: CASSLGSGGPGDTQYF
j_gene: TRBJ1-2; d_gene: -; abundance: -; v_gene: TRBV11-2; CDR3nt: TGTGCCAGCAGCCTCGGGGAGATCTATGGCTACACCTTC; CDR3aa: CASSLGEIYGYTF
j_gene: TRBJ2-3; d_gene: TRBD2; abundance: few; v_gene: TRBV9; CDR3nt: TGTGCCAGCAGCGTGACTAGCGGGGGTACAGATACGCAGTATTTT; CDR3aa: CASSVTSGGTDTQYF
j_gene: TRBJ1-6; d_gene: -; abundance: -; v_gene: TRBV5-1; CDR3nt: TGCGCCAGCAGCTTAGTTCCCACGGGAGGGCTTAATTCACCCCTCCACTTT; CDR3aa: CASSLVPTGGLNSPLHF
j_gene: TRBJ2-1; d_gene: -; abundance: few; v_gene: TRBV5-1; CDR3nt: TGCGCCAGCAGCTTGGAGGGGCAGGGAAACAATGAGCAGTTCTTC; CDR3aa: CASSLEGQGNNEQFF
j_gene: TRBJ2-5; d_gene: TRBD2; abundance: few; v_gene: TRBV2; CDR3nt: TGTGCCAGCAGCCCGGGACTAGCGGGGCAAGAGACCCAGTACTTC; CDR3aa: CASSPGLAGQETQYF
j_gene: TRBJ1-4; d_gene: TRBD1; abundance: -; v_gene: TRBV2; CDR3nt: TGTGCCAGCAGAGACGTCCGGGACAGGGCTAATGAAAAACTGTTTTTT; CDR3aa: CASRDVRDRANEKLFF
j_gene: TRBJ2-7; d_gene: TRBD1; abundance: few; v_gene: TRBV5-1; CDR3nt: TGCGCCAGCAGCTTGGCTGGGACAGGCTACTACGAGCAGTACTTC; CDR3aa: CASSLAGTGYYEQYF
j_gene: TRBJ1-2; d_gene: -; abundance: few; v_gene: TRBV5-5; CDR3nt: TGTGCCAGCAGCTTGGCCCGCCAGGGAAGGAGCTATGGCTACACCTTC; CDR3aa: CASSLARQGRSYGYTF
j_gene: TRBJ1-6; d_gene: -; abundance: few; v_gene: TRBV5-1; CDR3nt: TGCGCCAGCAGGAACGACGGACAAAATTCACCCCTCCACTTT; CDR3aa: CASRNDGQNSPLHF
j_gene: TRBJ1-2; d_gene: TRBD1; abundance: -; v_gene: TRBV6-5; CDR3nt: TGTGCCAGCAGTTCGACAGGGAGTCTTGGCTACACCTTC; CDR3aa: CASSSTGSLGYTF
j_gene: TRBJ2-5; d_gene: -; abundance: -; v_gene: TRBV5-1; CDR3nt: TGCGCCAGCAGCTTGGCGGGGATCGGGGAGACCCAGTACTTC; CDR3aa: CASSLAGIGETQYF
j_gene: TRBJ1-2; d_gene: -; abundance: many; v_gene: TRBV4-3; CDR3nt: TGCGCCAGCAGCCAAGACGGCGGTGGGTACACCTTC; CDR3aa: CASSQDGGGYTF
j_gene: TRBJ1-5; d_gene: -; abundance: -; v_gene: TRBV2; CDR3nt: TGTGCCAGCAGTGACGAGGCGGGCCGGCCCCAGCATTTT; CDR3aa: CASSDEAGRPQHF
j_gene: TRBJ2-7; d_gene: -; abundance: -; v_gene: TRBV10-2; CDR3nt: TGCGCCAGCAGTGAAGTGGAGGTTGTGTACGAGCAGTACTTC; CDR3aa: CASSEVEVVYEQYF
j_gene: TRBJ1-6; d_gene: TRBD1; abundance: few; v_gene: TRBV4-1; CDR3nt: TGCGCCAGCGACGACAGGGCCAGGGGTTCACCCCTCCACTTT; CDR3aa: CASDDRARGSPLHF
j_gene: TRBJ2-3; d_gene: TRBD1; abundance: few; v_gene: TRBV5-4; CDR3nt: TGTGCCAGCAGCTCGACAGGGAGCACAGATACGCAGTATTTT; CDR3aa: CASSSTGSTDTQYF
j_gene: TRBJ2-3; d_gene: TRBD2; abundance: few; v_gene: TRBV5-1; CDR3nt: TGCGCCAGCAGCTTGGGGACTAGCGGCGGGAATACGCAGTATTTT; CDR3aa: CASSLGTSGGNTQYF
j_gene: TRBJ2-7; d_gene: -; abundance: few; v_gene: TRBV6-5; CDR3nt: TGTGCCAGCAGCTCCCCCGTGGGACACTCCTCCGAGCAGTACTTC; CDR3aa: CASSSPVGHSSEQYF
j_gene: TRBJ2-3; d_gene: -; abundance: few; v_gene: TRBV5-1; CDR3nt: TGCGCCAGCAGCTCGGGCACAGATACGCAGTATTTT; CDR3aa: CASSSGTDTQYF
j_gene: TRBJ1-2; d_gene: -; abundance: -; v_gene: TRBV5-6; CDR3nt: TGTGCCAGCAGCGGGACAACCTATGGCTACACCTTC; CDR3aa: CASSGTTYGYTF
j_gene: TRBJ1-1; d_gene: -; abundance: -; v_gene: TRBV19; CDR3nt: TGTGCCAGTATCCTAACCCCTGACAGGTCTGAAGCTTTCTTT; CDR3aa: CASILTPDRSEAFF
j_gene: TRBJ2-1; d_gene: -; abundance: -; v_gene: TRBV9; CDR3nt: TGTGCCAGCTCCCCCCCCGGGGGGCCCATCCGCAATGAGCAGTTCTTC; CDR3aa: CASSPPGGPIRNEQFF
j_gene: TRBJ2-7; d_gene: -; abundance: few; v_gene: TRBV20-1; CDR3nt: TGCAGTGCGCCTATGAGGGACGAGCAGTACTTC; CDR3aa: CSAPMRDEQYF